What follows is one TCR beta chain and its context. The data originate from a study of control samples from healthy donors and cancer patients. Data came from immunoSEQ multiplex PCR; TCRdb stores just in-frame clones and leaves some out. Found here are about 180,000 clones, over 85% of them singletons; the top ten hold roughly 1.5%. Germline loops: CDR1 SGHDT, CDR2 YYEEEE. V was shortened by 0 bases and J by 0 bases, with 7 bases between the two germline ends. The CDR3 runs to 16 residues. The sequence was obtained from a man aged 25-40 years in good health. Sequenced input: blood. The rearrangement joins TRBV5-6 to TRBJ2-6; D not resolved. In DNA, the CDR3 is TGTGCCAGCAGCTTGGGCCTGACCTCTGGGGCCAACGTCCTGACTTTC. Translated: CASSLGLTSGANVLTF.